Following are 3 T cell receptor beta chains from one sample sequenced in a study of T-cell reconstitution after alpha-beta-depleted transplantation in children (dated by TCRdb to the mid-2010s). Interpreted using the paper, the treatment or condition label stands for: allogeneic hematopoietic cell transplantation with graft depleted of TCRalphabeta T cells and CD19 B cells. Libraries came from PCR. The sequencer was an Illumina HiSeq 2500. Molecular barcoding was employed in the preparation of TCR libraries, with unique molecular identifiers being used to normalize TCRbeta repertoire quantification. In-frame beta chains were kept once TCRdb had trimmed the public reads at Q25 with fastp and called clones with MiXCR. Identical CDR3 protein sequences are pooled into one entry, listed with their most common genes and DNA. The sample data list 300,000 or so distinct CDR3 sequences, and 23% of these were observed just once. The biggest ten clones account for 11% of the sample.

The sample here was PBMCs, mostly from graft donor cells, taken 180 days after TCRalphabeta/CD19-depleted stem cell transplant. The receptors were gathered from a male patient between 5 and 17 years old who had a stem cell transplant for acute lymphoblastic leukemia, so the T cells may come from the graft donor.

V and J are TRBV6-5 and TRBJ1-2; D not resolved. CDR3 length equals 16 residues. Germline CDR1 MNHEY, CDR2 SVGAGI. V lost 0 bases and J lost 4, with 15 bases in between. CDR3 amino acids: CASSYSRSGHPYGYTF. CDR3 coding DNA: TGTGCCAGCAGTTACTCGAGAAGCGGCCACCCCTATGGCTACACCTTC.

The chain couples TRBV7-3 to TRBJ2-3, with D possibly TRBD2 on 5 matching bases. CDR1 is SGHTA and CDR2 is FQGTGA in the germline V gene. The CDR3 has 13 residues. Trimming cost V 5 bases and J 2 bases, with 8 bases left between them. CDR3 residues: CASSRGFTDTQYF. CDR3 nucleotides: TGTGCCAGCAGCCGAGGGTTCACAGATACGCAGTATTTT.

This clonotype was counted ten times or more. V gene TRBV7-3 combines with J gene TRBJ2-3, with D unclear. The CDR3 runs 10 residues. Between the trimmed V and J ends, which lost 3 bases and 6 bases, there was a span of 1 base. CDR1 and CDR2 (germline): SGHTA, FQGTGA. In nucleotides, the CDR3 is TGTGCCAGCAGCTTGGATACGCAGTATTTT. Its protein is CASSLDTQYF.